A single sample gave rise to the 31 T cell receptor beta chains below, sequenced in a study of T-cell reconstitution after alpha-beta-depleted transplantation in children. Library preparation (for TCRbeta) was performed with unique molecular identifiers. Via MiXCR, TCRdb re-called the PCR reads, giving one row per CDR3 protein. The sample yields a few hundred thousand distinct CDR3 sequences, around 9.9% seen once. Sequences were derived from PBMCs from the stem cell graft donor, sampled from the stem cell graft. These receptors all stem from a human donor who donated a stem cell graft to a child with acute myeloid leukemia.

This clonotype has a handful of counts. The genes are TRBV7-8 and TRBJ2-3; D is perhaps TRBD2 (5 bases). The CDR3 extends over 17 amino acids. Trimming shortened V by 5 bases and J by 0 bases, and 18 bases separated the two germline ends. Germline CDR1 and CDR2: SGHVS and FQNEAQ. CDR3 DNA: TGTGCCAGCAGCCCAGACCCCCTAGCTGCTAGCACAGATACGCAGTATTTT. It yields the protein CASSPDPLAASTDTQYF.

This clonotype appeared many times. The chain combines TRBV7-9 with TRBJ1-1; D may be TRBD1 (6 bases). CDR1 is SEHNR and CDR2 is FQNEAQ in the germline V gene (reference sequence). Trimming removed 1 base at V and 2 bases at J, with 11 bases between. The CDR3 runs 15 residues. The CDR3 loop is CASSLGGGGNTEAFF. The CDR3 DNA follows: TGTGCCAGCAGCTTAGGAGGGGGGGGAAACACTGAAGCTTTCTTT.

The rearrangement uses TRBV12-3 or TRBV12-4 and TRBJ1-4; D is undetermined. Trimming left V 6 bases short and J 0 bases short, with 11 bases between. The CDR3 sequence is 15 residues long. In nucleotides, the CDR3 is TGTGCCAGCAGCCCGATGGGTGCAACTAATGAAAAACTGTTTTTT. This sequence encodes CASSPMGATNEKLFF.

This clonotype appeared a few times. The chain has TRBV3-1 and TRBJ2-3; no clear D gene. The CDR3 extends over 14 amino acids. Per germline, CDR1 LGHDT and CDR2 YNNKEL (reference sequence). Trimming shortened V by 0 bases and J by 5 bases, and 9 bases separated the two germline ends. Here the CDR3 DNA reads TGTGCCAGCAGCCAAGATCAGTTTGTAGATACGCAGTATTTT. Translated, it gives CASSQDQFVDTQYF.

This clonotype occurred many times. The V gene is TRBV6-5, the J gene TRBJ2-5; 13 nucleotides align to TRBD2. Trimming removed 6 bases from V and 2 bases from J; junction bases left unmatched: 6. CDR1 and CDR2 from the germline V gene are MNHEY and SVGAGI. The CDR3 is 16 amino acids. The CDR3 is CASSLGTSGTQETQYF. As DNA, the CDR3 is TGTGCCAGCAGCCTCGGGACTAGCGGGACACAAGAGACCCAGTACTTC.

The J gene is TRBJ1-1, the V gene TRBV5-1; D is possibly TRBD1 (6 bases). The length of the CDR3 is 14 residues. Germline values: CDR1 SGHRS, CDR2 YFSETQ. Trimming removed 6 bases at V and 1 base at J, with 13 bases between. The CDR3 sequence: CASNPGQRNTEAFF. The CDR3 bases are TGCGCCAGCAACCCCGGACAGCGGAACACTGAAGCTTTCTTT. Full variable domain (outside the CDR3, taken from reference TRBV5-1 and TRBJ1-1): KAGVTQTPRYLIKTRGQQVTLSCSPISGHRSVSWYQQTPGQGLQFLFEYFSETQRNKGNFPGRFSGRQFSNSRSEMNVSTLELGDSALYLCASNPGQRNTEAFFGQGTRLTVV.

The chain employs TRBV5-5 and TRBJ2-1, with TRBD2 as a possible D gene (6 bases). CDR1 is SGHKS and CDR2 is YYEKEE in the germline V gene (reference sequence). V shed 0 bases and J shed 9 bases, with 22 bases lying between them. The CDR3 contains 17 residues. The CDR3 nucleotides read TGTGCCAGCAGCTTGGACTTAGCGCGGGAAGCCTGGGGTGAGCAGTTCTTC. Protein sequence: CASSLDLAREAWGEQFF.

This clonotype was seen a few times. In DNA, the CDR3 is TGTGCCAGCACGACAGGGGGCGCGAGAGGAAACACCATATATTTT. It yields the protein CASTTGGARGNTIYF. The J gene is TRBJ1-3, the V gene TRBV28; 10 bases align to TRBD1. The CDR3 has 15 amino acids. Per germline, CDR1 MDHEN and CDR2 SYDVKM. Germline trimming cut 7 bases from V and 4 bases from J; bases unmatched to any gene: 7.

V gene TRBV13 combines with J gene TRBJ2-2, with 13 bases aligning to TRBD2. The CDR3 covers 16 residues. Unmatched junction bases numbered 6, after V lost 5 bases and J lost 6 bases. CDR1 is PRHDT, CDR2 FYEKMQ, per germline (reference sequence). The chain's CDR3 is CASSHPGLAGPGELFF. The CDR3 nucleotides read TGTGCCAGCAGCCACCCGGGACTAGCGGGGCCCGGGGAGCTGTTTTTT.

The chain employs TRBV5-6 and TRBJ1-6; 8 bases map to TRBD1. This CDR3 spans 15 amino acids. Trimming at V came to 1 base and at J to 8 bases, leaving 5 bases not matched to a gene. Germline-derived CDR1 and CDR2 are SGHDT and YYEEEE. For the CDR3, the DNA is TGTGCCAGCAGCTTGATCGACAGGGGATATTCACCCCTCCACTTT. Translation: CASSLIDRGYSPLHF. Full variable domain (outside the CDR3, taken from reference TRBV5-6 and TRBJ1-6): DAGVTQSPTHLIKTRGQQVTLRCSPKSGHDTVSWYQQALGQGPQFIFQYYEEEERQRGNFPDRFSGHQFPNYSSELNVNALLLGDSALYLCASSLIDRGYSPLHFGNGTRLTVT.

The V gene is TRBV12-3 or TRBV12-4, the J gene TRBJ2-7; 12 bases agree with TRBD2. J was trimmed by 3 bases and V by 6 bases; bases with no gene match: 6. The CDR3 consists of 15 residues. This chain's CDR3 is CASSSGLAGHYEQYV. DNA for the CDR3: TGTGCCAGCAGCTCAGGACTAGCGGGGCACTACGAGCAGTACGTC.

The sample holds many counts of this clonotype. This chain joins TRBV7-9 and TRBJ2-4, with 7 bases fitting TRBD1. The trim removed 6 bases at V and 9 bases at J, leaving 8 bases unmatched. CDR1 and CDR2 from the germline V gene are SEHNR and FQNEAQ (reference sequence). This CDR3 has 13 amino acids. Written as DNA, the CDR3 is TGTGCCAGCAGTTTCCCGGGACAGCCCATTCAGTACTTC. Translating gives CASSFPGQPIQYF.

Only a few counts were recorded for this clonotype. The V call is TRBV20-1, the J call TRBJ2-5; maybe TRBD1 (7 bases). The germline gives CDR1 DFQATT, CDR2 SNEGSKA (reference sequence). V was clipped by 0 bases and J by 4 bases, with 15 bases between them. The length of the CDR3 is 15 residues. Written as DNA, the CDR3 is TGCAGTGCTAGAGAGCTAGCGACAGGGTCAGAGACCCAGTACTTC. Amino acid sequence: CSARELATGSETQYF.

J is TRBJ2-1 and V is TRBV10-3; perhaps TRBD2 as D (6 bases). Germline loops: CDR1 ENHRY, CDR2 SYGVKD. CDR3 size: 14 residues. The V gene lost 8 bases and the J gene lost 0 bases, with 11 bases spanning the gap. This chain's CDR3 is CAIQAGSSYNEQFF. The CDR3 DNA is TGTGCCATCCAGGCGGGAAGCTCCTACAATGAGCAGTTCTTC.

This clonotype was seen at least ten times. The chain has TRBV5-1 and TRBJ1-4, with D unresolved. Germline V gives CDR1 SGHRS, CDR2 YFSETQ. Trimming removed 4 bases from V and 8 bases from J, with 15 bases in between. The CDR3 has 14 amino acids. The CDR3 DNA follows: TGCGCCAGCAGCCCCCACGATAAGAGCGAAAAACTGTTTTTT. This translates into CASSPHDKSEKLFF.

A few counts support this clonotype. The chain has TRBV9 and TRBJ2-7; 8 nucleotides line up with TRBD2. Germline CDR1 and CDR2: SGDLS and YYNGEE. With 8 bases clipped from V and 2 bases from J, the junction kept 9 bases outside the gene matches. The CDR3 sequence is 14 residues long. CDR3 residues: CASAAGAETYEQYF. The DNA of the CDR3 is TGTGCCAGTGCAGCGGGAGCAGAAACCTACGAGCAGTACTTC. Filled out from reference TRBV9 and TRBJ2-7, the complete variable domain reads DSGVTQTPKHLITATGQRVTLRCSPRSGDLSVYWYQQSLDQGLQFLIQYYNGEERAKGNILERFSAQQFPDLHSELNLSSLELGDSALYFCASAAGAETYEQYFGPGTRLTVT.

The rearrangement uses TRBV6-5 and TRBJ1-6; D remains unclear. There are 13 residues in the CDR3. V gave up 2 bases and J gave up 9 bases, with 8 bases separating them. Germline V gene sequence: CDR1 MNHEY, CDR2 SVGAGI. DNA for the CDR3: TGTGCCAGCAGTTACGAGGGTAGTTCACCCCTCCACTTT. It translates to CASSYEGSSPLHF.

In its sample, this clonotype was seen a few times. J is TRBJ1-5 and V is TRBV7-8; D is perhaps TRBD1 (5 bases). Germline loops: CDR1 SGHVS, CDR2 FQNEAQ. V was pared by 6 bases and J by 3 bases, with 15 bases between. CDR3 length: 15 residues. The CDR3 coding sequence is TGTGCCAGCAGGGAGGGGAGGTCCCCCAATCAGCCCCAGCATTTT. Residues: CASREGRSPNQPQHF. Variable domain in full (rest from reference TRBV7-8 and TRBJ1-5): GAGVSQSPRYKVAKRGQDVALRCDPISGHVSLFWYQQALGQGPEFLTYFQNEAQLDKSGLPSDRFFAERPEGSVSTLKIQRTQQEDSAVYLCASREGRSPNQPQHFGDGTRLSIL.

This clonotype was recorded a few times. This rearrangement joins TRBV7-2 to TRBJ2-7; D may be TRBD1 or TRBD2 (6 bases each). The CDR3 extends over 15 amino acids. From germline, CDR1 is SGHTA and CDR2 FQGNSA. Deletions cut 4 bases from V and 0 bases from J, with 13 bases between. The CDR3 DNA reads TGTGCCAGCAGCTCCACAGGGAGGAGCTCCTACGAGCAGTACTTC. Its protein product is CASSSTGRSSYEQYF.

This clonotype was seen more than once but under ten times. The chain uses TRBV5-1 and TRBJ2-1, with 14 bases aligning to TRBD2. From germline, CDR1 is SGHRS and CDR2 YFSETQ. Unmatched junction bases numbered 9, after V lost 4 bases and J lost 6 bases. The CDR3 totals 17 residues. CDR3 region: CASSLIGTSGRGNEQFF. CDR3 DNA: TGCGCCAGCAGCCTTATCGGGACTAGCGGGAGAGGCAATGAGCAGTTCTTC.

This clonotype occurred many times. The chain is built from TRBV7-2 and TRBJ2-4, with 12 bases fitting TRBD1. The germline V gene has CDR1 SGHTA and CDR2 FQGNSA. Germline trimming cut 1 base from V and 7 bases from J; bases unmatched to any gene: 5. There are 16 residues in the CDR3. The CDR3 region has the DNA TGTGCCAGCAGCTTAGTGGGACAGGGGGCAGGGAACATTCAGTACTTC. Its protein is CASSLVGQGAGNIQYF.

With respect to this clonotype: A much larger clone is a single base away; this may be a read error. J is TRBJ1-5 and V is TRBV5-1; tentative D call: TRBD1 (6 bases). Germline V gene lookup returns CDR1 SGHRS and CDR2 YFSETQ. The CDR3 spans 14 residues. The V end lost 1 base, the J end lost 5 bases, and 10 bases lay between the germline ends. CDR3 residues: CASSLNWGHQPQHF. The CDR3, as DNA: TGCGCCAGCAGCTTGAACTGGGGGCATCAGCCCCAGCATTTT.

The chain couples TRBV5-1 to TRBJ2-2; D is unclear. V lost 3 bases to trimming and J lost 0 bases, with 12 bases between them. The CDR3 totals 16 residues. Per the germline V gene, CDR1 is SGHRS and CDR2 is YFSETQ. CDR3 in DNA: TGCGCCAGCAGCTGGAACTGGAAATCGAACACCGGGGAGCTGTTTTTT. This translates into CASSWNWKSNTGELFF.

DNA of the CDR3: TGTGCCAGCAGCCAAGAGACTAGCGGGAGGCCAGGAGGGGAGCAGTACTTC. This gives the protein CASSQETSGRPGGEQYF. This chain uses TRBV4-2 with TRBJ2-7, with TRBD2 identical over 13 bases. Trimming took 0 bases from V and 7 from J; bases not matched to a gene: 9. This CDR3 region has 17 residues. The V gene's germline CDR1 is LGHNA and CDR2 YNFKEQ.

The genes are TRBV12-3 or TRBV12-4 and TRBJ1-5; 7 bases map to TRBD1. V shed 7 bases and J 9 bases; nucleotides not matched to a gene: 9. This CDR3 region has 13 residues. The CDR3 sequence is CASTRTGEGPQHF. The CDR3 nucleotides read TGTGCCAGCACAAGGACAGGAGAGGGGCCCCAGCATTTT.

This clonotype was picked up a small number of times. CDR3 sequence: CSARLFFRLKTLFGVTEAFF. CDR3 bases: TGCAGTGCTAGACTTTTCTTCCGACTCAAAACCCTATTTGGGGTCACTGAAGCTTTCTTT. The chain carries TRBV20-1 and TRBJ1-1; D remains ambiguous. The CDR3 sequence is 20 residues long. Germline loops: CDR1 DFQATT, CDR2 SNEGSKA (reference sequence). V gave up 2 bases and J gave up 4 bases, with 32 bases separating them.

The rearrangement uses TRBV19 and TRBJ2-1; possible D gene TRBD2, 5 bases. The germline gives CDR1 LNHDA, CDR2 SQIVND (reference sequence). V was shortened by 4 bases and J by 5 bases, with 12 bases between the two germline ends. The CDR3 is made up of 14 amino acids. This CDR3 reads CASSRFPLDNEQFF. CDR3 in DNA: TGTGCCAGTAGTAGGTTCCCACTAGACAATGAGCAGTTCTTC.

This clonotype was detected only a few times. The CDR3 spells CASSPGAGGGNQPQHF. The CDR3 DNA is TGTGCCAGCAGCCCGGGCGCGGGGGGGGGCAATCAGCCCCAGCATTTT. V usage is TRBV7-2 and J usage is TRBJ1-5, with a possible D match to TRBD1 (5 bases). The CDR3 covers 16 residues. The germline gives CDR1 SGHTA, CDR2 FQGNSA. The V end lost 5 bases, the J end lost 2 bases, and 16 bases lay between the germline ends.

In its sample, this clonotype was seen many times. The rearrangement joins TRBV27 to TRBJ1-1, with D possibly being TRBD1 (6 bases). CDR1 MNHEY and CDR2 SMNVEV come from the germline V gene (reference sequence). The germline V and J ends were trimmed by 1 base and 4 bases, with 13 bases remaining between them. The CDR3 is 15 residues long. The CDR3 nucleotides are TGTGCCAGCAGTTTATTCGGAGGGGGGGGCACTGAAGCTTTCTTT. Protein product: CASSLFGGGGTEAFF.

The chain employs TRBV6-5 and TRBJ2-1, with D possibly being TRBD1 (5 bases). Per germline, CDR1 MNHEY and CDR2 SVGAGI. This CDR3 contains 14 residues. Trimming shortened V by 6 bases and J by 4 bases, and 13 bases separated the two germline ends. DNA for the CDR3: TGTGCCAGCAGACGCGACGACAGATACAATGAGCAGTTCTTC. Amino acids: CASRRDDRYNEQFF.

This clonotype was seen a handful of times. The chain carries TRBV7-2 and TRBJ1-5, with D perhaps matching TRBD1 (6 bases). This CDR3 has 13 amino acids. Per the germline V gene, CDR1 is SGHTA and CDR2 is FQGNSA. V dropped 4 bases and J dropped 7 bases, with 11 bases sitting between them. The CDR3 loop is CASSSDSFQPQHF. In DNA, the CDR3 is TGTGCCAGCAGCTCGGACAGTTTCCAGCCCCAGCATTTT.